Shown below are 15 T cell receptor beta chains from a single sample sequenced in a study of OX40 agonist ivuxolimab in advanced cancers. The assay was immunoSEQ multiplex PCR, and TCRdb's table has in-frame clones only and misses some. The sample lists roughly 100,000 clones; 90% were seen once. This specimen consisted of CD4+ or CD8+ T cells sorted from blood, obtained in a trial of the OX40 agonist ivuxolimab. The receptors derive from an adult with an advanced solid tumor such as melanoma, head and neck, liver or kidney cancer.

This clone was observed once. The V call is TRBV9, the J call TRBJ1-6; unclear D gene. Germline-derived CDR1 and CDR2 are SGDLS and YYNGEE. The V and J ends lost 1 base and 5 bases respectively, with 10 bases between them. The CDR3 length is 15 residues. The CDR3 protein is CASSVSGGHNSPLHF. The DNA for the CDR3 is TGTGCCAGCAGCGTAAGTGGAGGGCATAATTCACCCCTCCACTTT.

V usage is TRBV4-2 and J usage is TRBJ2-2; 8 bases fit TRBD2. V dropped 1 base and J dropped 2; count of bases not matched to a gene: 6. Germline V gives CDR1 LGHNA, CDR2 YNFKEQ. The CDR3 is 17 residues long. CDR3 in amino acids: CASSQVGAGANTGELFF. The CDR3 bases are TGTGCCAGCAGCCAAGTAGGAGCGGGGGCCAACACCGGGGAGCTGTTTTTT.

The CDR3 DNA is TGTGCCAGCCGCGGGACTAGCGGGAGAAGCGGGCAGTTCTTC. Translation: CASRGTSGRSGQFF. The chain links TRBV18 to TRBJ2-1; 14 bases fit TRBD2. The trim removed 8 bases at V and 12 bases at J, leaving 9 bases unmatched. CDR3 size: 14 residues. Germline assignment: CDR1 KGHSH and CDR2 LQKENI.

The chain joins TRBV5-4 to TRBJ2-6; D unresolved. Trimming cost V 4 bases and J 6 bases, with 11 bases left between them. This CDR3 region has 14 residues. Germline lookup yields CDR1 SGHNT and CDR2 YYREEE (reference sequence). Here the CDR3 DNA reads TGTGCCAGCAGCCCCCAGGTTATGGCCAACGTCCTGACTTTC. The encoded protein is CASSPQVMANVLTF.

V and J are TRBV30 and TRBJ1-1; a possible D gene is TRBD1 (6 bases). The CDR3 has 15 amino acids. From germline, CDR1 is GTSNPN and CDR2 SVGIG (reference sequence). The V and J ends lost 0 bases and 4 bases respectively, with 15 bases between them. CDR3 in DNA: TGTGCCTGGAGTGTACTGGGGGGGCGAAGCACTGAAGCTTTCTTT. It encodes CAWSVLGGRSTEAFF.

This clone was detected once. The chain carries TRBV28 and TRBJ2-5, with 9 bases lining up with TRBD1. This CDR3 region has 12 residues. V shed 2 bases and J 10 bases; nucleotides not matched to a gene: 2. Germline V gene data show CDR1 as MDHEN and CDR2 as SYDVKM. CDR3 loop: CASSLTGGGQYF. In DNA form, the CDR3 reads TGTGCCAGCAGTTTAACAGGGGGCGGCCAGTACTTC.

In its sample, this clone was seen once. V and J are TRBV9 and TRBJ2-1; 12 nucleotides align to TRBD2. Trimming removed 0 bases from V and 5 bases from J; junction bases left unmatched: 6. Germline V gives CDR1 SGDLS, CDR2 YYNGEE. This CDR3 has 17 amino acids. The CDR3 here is CASSVGLAGVVDNEQFF. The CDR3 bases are TGTGCCAGCAGCGTAGGACTAGCGGGAGTAGTAGACAATGAGCAGTTCTTC.

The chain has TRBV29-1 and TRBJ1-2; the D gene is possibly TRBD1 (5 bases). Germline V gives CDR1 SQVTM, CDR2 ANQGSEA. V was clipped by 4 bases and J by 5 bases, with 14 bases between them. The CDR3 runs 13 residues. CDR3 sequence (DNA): TGCAGCGTTGGGGGGGAATTAGATTATGGCTACACCTTC. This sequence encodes CSVGGELDYGYTF.

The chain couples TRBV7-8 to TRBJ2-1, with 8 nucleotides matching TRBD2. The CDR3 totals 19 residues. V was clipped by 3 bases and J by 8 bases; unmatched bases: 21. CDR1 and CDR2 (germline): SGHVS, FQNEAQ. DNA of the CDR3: TGTGCCAGCAGCTTCCTCCAGGTTCATGGCGGGGGGTCATTATATGAGCAGTTCTTC. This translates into CASSFLQVHGGGSLYEQFF.

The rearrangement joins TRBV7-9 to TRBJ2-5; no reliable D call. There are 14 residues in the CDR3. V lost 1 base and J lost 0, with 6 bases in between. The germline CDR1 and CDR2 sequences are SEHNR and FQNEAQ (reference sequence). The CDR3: CASSLEGYQETQYF. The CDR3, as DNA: TGTGCCAGCAGCTTAGAGGGTTACCAAGAGACCCAGTACTTC.

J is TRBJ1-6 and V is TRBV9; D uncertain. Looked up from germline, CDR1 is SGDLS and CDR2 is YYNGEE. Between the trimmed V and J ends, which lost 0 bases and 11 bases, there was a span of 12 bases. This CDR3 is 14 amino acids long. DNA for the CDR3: TGTGCCAGCAGCGTAGAGCGGACGGCCACACCCCTCCACTTT. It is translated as CASSVERTATPLHF.

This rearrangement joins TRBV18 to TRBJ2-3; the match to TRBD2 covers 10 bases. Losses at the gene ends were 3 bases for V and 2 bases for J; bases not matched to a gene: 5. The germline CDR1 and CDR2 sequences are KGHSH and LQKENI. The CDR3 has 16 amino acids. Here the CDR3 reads CASSPASGSYTDTQYF. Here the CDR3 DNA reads TGTGCCAGCTCACCTGCTAGCGGGAGTTACACAGATACGCAGTATTTT.

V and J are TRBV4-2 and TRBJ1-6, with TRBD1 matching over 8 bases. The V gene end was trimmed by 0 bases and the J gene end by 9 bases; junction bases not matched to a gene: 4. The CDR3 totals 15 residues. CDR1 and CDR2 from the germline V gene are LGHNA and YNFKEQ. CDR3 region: CASSQDRTGISPLHF. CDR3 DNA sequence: TGTGCCAGCAGCCAAGACAGGACAGGGATTTCACCCCTCCACTTT.

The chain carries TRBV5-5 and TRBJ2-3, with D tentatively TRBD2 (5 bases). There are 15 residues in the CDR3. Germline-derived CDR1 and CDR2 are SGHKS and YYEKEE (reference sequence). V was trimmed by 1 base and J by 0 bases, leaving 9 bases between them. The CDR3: CASSLTEASTDTQYF. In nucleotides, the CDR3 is TGTGCCAGCAGCTTGACGGAGGCTAGCACAGATACGCAGTATTTT. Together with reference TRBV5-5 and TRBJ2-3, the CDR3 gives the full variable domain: DAGVTQSPTHLIKTRGQQVTLRCSPISGHKSVSWYQQVLGQGPQFIFQYYEKEERGRGNFPDRFSARQFPNYSSELNVNALLLGDSALYLCASSLTEASTDTQYFGPGTRLTVL.

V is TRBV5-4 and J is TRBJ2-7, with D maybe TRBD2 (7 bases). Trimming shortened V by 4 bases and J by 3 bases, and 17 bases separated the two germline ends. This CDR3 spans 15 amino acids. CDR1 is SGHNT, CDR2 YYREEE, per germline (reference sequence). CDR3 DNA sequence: TGTGCCAGCAGCCCGGAGGCGCGGGGGCGCTACGAGCAGTACTTC. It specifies CASSPEARGRYEQYF. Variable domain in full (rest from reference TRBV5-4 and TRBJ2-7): ETGVTQSPTHLIKTRGQQVTLRCSSQSGHNTVSWYQQALGQGPQFIFQYYREEENGRGNFPPRFSGLQFPNYSSELNVNALELDDSALYLCASSPEARGRYEQYFGPGTRLTVT.